Listed below are T cell receptor beta chains from one sample, sequenced in a study of OX40 agonist ivuxolimab in advanced cancers. Generated by immunoSEQ multiplex PCR, the TCRdb table keeps only in-frame clones and is missing some. Of some 70,000 clones in the sample, about nine tenths are singletons; the top ten hold 2.8%. The material was CD4+ or CD8+ T cells sorted from blood, obtained in a trial of the OX40 agonist ivuxolimab. These receptors originate from an adult with an advanced solid tumor such as melanoma, head and neck, liver or kidney cancer. CDR3s include the opening cysteine and the closing phenylalanine or tryptophan. A D gene is named only where the DNA matches it firmly. Clone size, where shown, is once, few, many, or a class for clones that have expanded.

clone size	D gene	V gene	J gene	CDR3 DNA	CDR3 protein
.	.	TRBV6-6	TRBJ2-7	TGTGCCAGCAGTTTGAAGTACGAGCAGTACTTC	CASSLKYEQYF
.	.	TRBV9	TRBJ2-5	TGTGCCAGCAGCGTGTACCAAGAGACCCAGTACTTC	CASSVYQETQYF
.	.	TRBV5-1	TRBJ2-5	TGCGCCAGCAGCGGGGGGGCGGCTTGGGAGACCCAGTACTTC	CASSGGAAWETQYF
few	.	TRBV10-3	TRBJ1-5	TGTGCCATCAGTGAAACTAATCAGCCCCAGCATTTT	CAISETNQPQHF
.	.	TRBV6-1	TRBJ2-2	TGTGCCAGCAGGGACAGTCCGAACACCGGGGAGCTGTTTTTT	CASRDSPNTGELFF
.	TRBD1	TRBV5-1	TRBJ1-1	TGCGCCAGCACAACGACAGGGATGAACACTGAAGCTTTCTTT	CASTTTGMNTEAFF
.	.	TRBV20-1	TRBJ1-2	TGCAGTGCTAGAATCAGGGATGGCTACACCTTC	CSARIRDGYTF
.	.	TRBV16	TRBJ2-5	TGTGCCAGCAGCGGACCAGACCAAGAGACCCAGTACTTC	CASSGPDQETQYF
.	TRBD1	TRBV28	TRBJ2-3	TGTGCCAGCGGACGACCGGGACAGGATATAACAGATACGCAGTATTTT	CASGRPGQDITDTQYF
few	.	TRBV7-2	TRBJ2-7	TGTGCCAGCAGCTCGTTCTACGAGCAGTACTTC	CASSSFYEQYF
.	TRBD2	TRBV13	TRBJ2-3	TGTGCCAGCAGCTTGAAAGCGGGGGTGCGCACAGATACGCAGTATTTT	CASSLKAGVRTDTQYF
.	TRBD1	TRBV6-5	TRBJ1-4	TGTGCCAGCAGTTACTCCACACAGGGGGCAGGTGAAAAACTGTTTTTT	CASSYSTQGAGEKLFF
.	.	TRBV7-7	TRBJ1-3	TGTGCCAGCAGCTTAGCAGGGAGTGGGGTCTTTTCTGGAAACACCACATATTTT	CASSLAGSGVFSGNTTYF
.	.	TRBV19	TRBJ2-3	TGTGCCAGTAGTATGGGGGGGGCGAGCACAGATACGCAGTATTTT	CASSMGGASTDTQYF
.	.	TRBV5-1	TRBJ2-2	TGCGCCAGCAGCACTGGAACGCGGGGAGCCGGGGAGCTGTTTTTT	CASSTGTRGAGELFF
.	.	TRBV7-2	TRBJ1-1	TGTGCCAGCAGCCCAACCAGGAACACTGAAGCTTTCTTT	CASSPTRNTEAFF
.	.	TRBV5-1	TRBJ2-2	TGCGCCAGCAGCTTGTGGGGGGGCGACACCGGGGAGCTGTTTTTT	CASSLWGGDTGELFF
.	.	TRBV5-1	TRBJ2-5	TGCGCCAGCAGCCCTCCTGGGGAAAAAGAGACCCAGTACTTC	CASSPPGEKETQYF
.	TRBD1	TRBV11-3	TRBJ2-2	TGTGCCAGCAGCCTCCCCGACAGGGCCGGGGAGCTGTTTTTT	CASSLPDRAGELFF
once	TRBD2	TRBV9	TRBJ2-3	TGTGCCAGCAGCCAGACTAGCGGAAGCACAGATACGCAGTATTTT	CASSQTSGSTDTQYF